This entry lists 9 T cell receptor beta chains sequenced from one sample in a study of blood T cell repertoires in COVID-19. The assay was immunoSEQ multiplex PCR, and TCRdb's table has in-frame clones only and misses some. The sample holds roughly 260,000 clones; roughly 90% are singletons and the top ten take just over 2.5%. Sequenced material: PBMCs or T cells enriched from blood (not recorded which). The receptors come from a woman in her twenties or thirties with acute COVID-19.

The chain uses TRBV4-1 and TRBJ2-3; D is perhaps TRBD2 (6 bases). Trimming stripped 4 bases from V and 7 bases from J, with 30 bases between. The germline gives CDR1 MGHRA, CDR2 YSYEKL. This CDR3 is built from 19 residues. As DNA, the CDR3 is TGCGCCAGCAGCCCTACTCACCCGGGACTTTCCCCAAATTTATATACGCAGTATTTT. Encoded protein: CASSPTHPGLSPNLYTQYF.

The chain links TRBV6-2 or TRBV6-3 to TRBJ1-2, with D hard to call. The CDR3 contains 11 residues. Germline assignment: CDR1 MNHEY and CDR2 SVGEGT. The V and J ends lost 1 base and 11 bases respectively, with 8 bases between them. The CDR3 reads CASSYYEVYTF. CDR3 DNA sequence: TGTGCCAGCAGTTACTACGAGGTTTACACCTTC.

CDR3 sequence (DNA): TGCGCCAGCAGCCACTTTACGGCGGGGCTTCAGCCCCAGCATTTT. Its translation: CASSHFTAGLQPQHF. This sequence joins TRBV4-1 and TRBJ1-5; D is perhaps TRBD1 (5 bases). Germline lookup yields CDR1 MGHRA and CDR2 YSYEKL. This CDR3 contains 15 residues. The V end lost 3 bases, the J end lost 6 bases, and 15 bases lay between the germline ends.

The rearrangement links TRBV29-1 to TRBJ1-2; D is unclear. The germline V gene has CDR1 SQVTM and CDR2 ANQGSEA. V was clipped by 4 bases and J by 2 bases, with 14 bases between them. The length of the CDR3 is 14 residues. The CDR3 region is CSVGGGSENYGYTF. CDR3 nucleotides: TGCAGCGTTGGAGGAGGCAGCGAGAACTATGGCTACACCTTC.

V usage is TRBV6-4 and J usage is TRBJ1-2; D gene uncertain. V was trimmed by 0 bases and J by 7 bases, leaving 12 bases between them. The germline V gene has CDR1 MRHNA and CDR2 SNTAGT. The CDR3 runs to 14 residues. The CDR3 DNA reads TGTGCCAGCAGTGACTCGGAGGGTGTTAGTGGCTACACCTTC. Translated: CASSDSEGVSGYTF.

The chain employs TRBV29-1 and TRBJ1-1; TRBD1 is a possible D gene (6 bases). Trimming left V 4 bases short and J 0 bases short, with 12 bases between. The CDR3 has 14 amino acids. CDR1 SQVTM and CDR2 ANQGSEA come from the germline V gene. Written as DNA, the CDR3 is TGCAGCGTTGTCCCGAGGGGGTTGAACACTGAAGCTTTCTTT. Translating gives CSVVPRGLNTEAFF.

The chain recombines TRBV12-5 with TRBJ1-6; D is uncertain. V lost 6 bases and J 8 bases, leaving 8 bases between the germline ends. Germline lookup yields CDR1 LGHNT and CDR2 FRNRAP. This CDR3 spans 12 amino acids. CDR3 amino acids: CASGLHYSPLHF. CDR3 DNA sequence: TGTGCTAGTGGCCTTCACTATTCACCCCTCCACTTT.

The chain combines TRBV13 with TRBJ1-6, with 9 nucleotides matching TRBD1. Germline-derived CDR1 and CDR2 are PRHDT and FYEKMQ (reference sequence). The CDR3 consists of 16 residues. Losses at the gene ends were 5 bases for V and 9 bases for J; bases not matched to a gene: 11. As DNA, the CDR3 is TGTGCCAGCAGCACCCACAGGGGGCGCGGGATTTCACCCCTCCACTTT. It yields the protein CASSTHRGRGISPLHF.

The rearrangement uses TRBV19 and TRBJ2-5; D might be TRBD2 (6 bases). Per the germline V gene, CDR1 is LNHDA and CDR2 is SQIVND (reference sequence). The V end lost 5 bases, the J end lost 5 bases, and 18 bases lay between the germline ends. The length of the CDR3 is 15 residues. The CDR3 DNA reads TGTGCCAGTAGTGTGGGGGGATCAACTGAGGAGACCCAGTACTTC. It codes for CASSVGGSTEETQYF.